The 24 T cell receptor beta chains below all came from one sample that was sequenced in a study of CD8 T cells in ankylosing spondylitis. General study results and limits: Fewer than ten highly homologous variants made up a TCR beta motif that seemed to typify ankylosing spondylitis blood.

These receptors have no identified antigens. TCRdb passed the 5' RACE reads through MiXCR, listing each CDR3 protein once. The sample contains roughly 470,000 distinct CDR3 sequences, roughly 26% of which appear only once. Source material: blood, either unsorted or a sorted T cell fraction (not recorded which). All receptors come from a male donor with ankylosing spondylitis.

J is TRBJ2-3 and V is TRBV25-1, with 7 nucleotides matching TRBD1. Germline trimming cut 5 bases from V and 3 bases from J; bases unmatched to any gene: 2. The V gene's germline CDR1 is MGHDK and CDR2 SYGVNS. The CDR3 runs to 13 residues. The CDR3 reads CASSFRGTDTQYF. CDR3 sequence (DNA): TGTGCCAGCAGTTTCAGGGGGACAGATACGCAGTATTTT.

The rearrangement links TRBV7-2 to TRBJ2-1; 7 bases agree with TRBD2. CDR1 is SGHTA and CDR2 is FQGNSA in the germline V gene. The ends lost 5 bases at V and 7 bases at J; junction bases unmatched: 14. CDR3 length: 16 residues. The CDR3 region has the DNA TGTGCCAGCAGCCTGCTCGGGGAGGGAGTCGCTAATGAGCAGTTCTTC. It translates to CASSLLGEGVANEQFF.

CDR3 loop: CSVGRFRDRGGTEAFF. The CDR3 DNA reads as TGCAGCGTTGGCCGCTTCCGGGACAGGGGAGGAACTGAAGCTTTCTTT. The chain links TRBV29-1 to TRBJ1-1, with TRBD1 identical over 10 bases. With 4 bases clipped from V and 5 bases from J, the junction kept 13 bases outside the gene matches. Germline lookup yields CDR1 SQVTM and CDR2 ANQGSEA. The CDR3 spans 16 residues.

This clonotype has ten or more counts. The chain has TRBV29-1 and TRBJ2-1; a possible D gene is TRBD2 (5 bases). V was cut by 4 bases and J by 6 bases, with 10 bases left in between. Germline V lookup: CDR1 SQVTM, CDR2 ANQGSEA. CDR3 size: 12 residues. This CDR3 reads CSVAASRNEQFF. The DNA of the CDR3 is TGCAGCGTTGCGGCTAGCCGCAATGAGCAGTTCTTC.

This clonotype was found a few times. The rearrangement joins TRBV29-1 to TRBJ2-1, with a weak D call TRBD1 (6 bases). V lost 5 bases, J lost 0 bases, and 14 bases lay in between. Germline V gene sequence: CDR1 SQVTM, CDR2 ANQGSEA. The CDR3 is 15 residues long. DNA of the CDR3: TGCAGCGTTTCCTTTGGACAGCTCTCCTACAATGAGCAGTTCTTC. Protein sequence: CSVSFGQLSYNEQFF.

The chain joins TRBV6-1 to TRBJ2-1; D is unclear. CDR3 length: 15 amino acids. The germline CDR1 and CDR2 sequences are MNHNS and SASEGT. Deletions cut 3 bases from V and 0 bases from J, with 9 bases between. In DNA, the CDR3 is TGTGCCAGCAGTGATCAGGCGAGCTCCTACAATGAGCAGTTCTTC. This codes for CASSDQASSYNEQFF.

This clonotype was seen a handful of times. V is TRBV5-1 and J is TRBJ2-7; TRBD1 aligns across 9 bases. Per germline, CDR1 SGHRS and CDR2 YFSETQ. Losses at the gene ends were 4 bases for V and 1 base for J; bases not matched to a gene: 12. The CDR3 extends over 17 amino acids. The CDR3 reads CASSPLTGGAGSYEQYF. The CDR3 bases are TGCGCCAGCAGCCCACTGACAGGGGGGGCTGGGTCCTACGAGCAGTACTTC.

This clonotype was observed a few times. Written as DNA, the CDR3 is TGTGCCAGCAGGAGGGACGCAGGGTCCGTCGGGGAGCTGTTTTTT. Translation gives CASRRDAGSVGELFF. This rearrangement joins TRBV2 to TRBJ2-2, with D perhaps being TRBD1 or TRBD2 (5 bases each). V lost 6 bases, J lost 7 bases, and 18 bases lay in between. CDR3 size: 15 residues. The V gene's germline CDR1 is SNHLY and CDR2 FYNNEI. Based on the CDR3 plus reference TRBV2 and TRBJ2-2, the full variable domain is EPEVTQTPSHQVTQMGQEVILRCVPISNHLYFYWYRQILGQKVEFLVSFYNNEISEKSEIFDDQFSVERPDGSNFTLKIRSTKLEDSAMYFCASRRDAGSVGELFFGEGSRLTVL.

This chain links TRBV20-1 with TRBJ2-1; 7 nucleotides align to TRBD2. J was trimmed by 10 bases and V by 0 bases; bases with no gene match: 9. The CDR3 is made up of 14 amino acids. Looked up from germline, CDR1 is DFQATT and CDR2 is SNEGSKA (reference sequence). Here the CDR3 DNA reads TGCAGTGCTAGAGACGTGCGGGAGTCACGGGAGCAGTTCTTC. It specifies CSARDVRESREQFF.

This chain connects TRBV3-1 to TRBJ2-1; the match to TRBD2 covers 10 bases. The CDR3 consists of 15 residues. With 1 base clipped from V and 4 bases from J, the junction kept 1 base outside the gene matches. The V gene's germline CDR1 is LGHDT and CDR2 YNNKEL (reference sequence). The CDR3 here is CASSQGAGGYNEQFF. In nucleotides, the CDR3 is TGTGCCAGCAGCCAAGGAGCGGGAGGGTACAATGAGCAGTTCTTC.

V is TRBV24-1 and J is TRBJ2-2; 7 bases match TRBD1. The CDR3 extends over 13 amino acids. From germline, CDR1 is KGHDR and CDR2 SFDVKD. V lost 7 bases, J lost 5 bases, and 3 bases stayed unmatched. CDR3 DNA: TGTGCCACCAGACAGGGGTGGACCGGGGAGCTGTTTTTT. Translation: CATRQGWTGELFF.

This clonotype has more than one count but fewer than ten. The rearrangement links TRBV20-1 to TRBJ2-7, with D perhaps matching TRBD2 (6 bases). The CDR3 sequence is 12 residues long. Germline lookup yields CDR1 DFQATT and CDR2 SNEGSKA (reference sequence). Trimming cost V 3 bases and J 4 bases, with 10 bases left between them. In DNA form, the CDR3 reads TGCAGTGCTAGCCGGGGGATATACGAGCAGTACGTC. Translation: CSASRGIYEQYV.

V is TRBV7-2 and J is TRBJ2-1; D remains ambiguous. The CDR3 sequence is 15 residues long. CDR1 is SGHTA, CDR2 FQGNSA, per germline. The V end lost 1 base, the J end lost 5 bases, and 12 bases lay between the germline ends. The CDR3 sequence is CASSLGQKWNNEQFF. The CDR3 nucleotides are TGTGCCAGCAGCTTAGGACAAAAATGGAACAATGAGCAGTTCTTC.

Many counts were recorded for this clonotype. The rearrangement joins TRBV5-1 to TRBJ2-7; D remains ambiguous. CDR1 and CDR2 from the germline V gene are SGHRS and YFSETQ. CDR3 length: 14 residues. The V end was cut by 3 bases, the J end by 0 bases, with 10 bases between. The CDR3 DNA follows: TGCGCCAGCAGCTATGACTCGAGCTCCTACGAGCAGTACGTC. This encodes CASSYDSSSYEQYV.

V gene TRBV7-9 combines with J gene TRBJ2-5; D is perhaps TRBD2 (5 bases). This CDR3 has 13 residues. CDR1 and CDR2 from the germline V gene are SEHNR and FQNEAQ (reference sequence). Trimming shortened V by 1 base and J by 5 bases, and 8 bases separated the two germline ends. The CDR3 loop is CASSLDLAETQYF. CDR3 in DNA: TGTGCCAGCAGCTTAGATTTAGCGGAGACCCAGTACTTC.

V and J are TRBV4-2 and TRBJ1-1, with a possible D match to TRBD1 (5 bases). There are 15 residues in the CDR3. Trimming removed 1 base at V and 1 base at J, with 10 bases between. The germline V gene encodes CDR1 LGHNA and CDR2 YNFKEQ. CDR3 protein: CASSQGETANTEAFF. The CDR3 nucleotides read TGTGCCAGCAGCCAAGGGGAGACAGCGAACACTGAAGCTTTCTTT.

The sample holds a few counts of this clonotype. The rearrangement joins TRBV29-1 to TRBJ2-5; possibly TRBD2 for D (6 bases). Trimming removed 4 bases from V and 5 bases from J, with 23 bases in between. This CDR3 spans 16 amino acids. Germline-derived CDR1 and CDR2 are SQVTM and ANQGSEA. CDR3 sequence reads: CSVVRASVAVGETQYF. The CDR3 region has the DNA TGCAGCGTTGTTCGGGCTAGCGTTGCGGTTGGGGAGACCCAGTACTTC.

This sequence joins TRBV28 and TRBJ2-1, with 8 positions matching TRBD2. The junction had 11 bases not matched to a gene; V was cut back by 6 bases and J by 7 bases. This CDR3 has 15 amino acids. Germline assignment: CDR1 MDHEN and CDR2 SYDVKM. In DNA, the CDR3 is TGTGCCAGCAGGGTTGGGGCTAGCGGGTTGAATGAGCAGTTCTTC. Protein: CASRVGASGLNEQFF. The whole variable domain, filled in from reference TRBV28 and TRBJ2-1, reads DVKVTQSSRYLVKRTGEKVFLECVQDMDHENMFWYRQDPGLGLRLIYFSYDVKMKEKGDIPEGYSVSREKKERFSLILESASTNQTSMYLCASRVGASGLNEQFFGPGTRLTVL.

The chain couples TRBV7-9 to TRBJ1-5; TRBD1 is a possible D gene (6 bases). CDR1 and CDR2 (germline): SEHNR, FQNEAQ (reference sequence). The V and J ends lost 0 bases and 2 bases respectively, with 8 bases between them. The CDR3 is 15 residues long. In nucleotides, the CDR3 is TGTGCCAGCAGCTTAGCCGGGGGCGGCAATCAGCCCCAGCATTTT. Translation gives CASSLAGGGNQPQHF.

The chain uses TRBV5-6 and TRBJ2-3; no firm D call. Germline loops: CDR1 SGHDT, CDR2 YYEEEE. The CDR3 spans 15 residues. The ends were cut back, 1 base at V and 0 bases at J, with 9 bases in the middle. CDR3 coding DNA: TGTGCCAGCAGCTTGCGTTGGGTTAGCACAGATACGCAGTATTTT. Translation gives CASSLRWVSTDTQYF. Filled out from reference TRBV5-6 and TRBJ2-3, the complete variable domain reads DAGVTQSPTHLIKTRGQQVTLRCSPKSGHDTVSWYQQALGQGPQFIFQYYEEEERQRGNFPDRFSGHQFPNYSSELNVNALLLGDSALYLCASSLRWVSTDTQYFGPGTRLTVL.

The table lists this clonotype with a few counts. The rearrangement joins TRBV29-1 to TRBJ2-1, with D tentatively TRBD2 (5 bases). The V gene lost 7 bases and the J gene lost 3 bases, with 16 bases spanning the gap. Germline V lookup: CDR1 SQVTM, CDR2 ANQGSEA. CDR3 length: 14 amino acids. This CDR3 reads CSGTTLEVYNEQFF. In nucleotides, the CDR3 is TGCAGCGGTACGACTCTGGAGGTCTACAATGAGCAGTTCTTC.

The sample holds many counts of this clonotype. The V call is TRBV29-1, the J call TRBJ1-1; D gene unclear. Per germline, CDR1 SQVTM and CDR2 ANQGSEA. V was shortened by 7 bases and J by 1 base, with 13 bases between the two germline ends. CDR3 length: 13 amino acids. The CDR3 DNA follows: TGCAGCGGGGCGGGTGGGCAGAACACTGAAGCTTTCTTT. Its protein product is CSGAGGQNTEAFF.

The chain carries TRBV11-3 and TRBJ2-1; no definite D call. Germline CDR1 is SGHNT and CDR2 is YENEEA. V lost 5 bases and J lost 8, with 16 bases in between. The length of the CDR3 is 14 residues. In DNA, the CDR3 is TGTGCCAGCAGCCTGACACTCCCTGACCATGAGCAGTTCTTC. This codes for CASSLTLPDHEQFF.

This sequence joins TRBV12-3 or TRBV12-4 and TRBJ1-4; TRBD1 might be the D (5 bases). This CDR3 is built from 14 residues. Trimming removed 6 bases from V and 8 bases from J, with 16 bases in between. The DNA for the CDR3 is TGTGCCAGCAGCCCTCAGGGAGGTGGGGAAAAACTGTTTTTT. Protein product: CASSPQGGGEKLFF.